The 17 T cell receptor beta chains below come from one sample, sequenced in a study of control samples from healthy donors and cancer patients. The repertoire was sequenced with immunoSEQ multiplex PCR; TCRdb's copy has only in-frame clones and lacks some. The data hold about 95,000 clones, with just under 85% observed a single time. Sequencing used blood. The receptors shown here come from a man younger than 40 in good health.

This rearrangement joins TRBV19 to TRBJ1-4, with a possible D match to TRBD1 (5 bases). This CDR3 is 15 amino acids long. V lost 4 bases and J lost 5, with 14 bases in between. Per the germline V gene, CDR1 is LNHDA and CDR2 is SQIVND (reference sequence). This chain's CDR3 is CASSTSQGLNEKLFF. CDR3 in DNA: TGTGCCAGTAGTACCTCTCAGGGACTAAATGAAAAACTGTTTTTT.

The CDR3 DNA sequence: TGTGCCAGCAGTAGCCGGGGCAATCAGCCCCAGCATTTT. Its translation is CASSSRGNQPQHF. The chain joins TRBV6-5 to TRBJ1-5, with unresolved D. CDR3 size: 13 residues. V shed 5 bases and J shed 2 bases, with 7 bases lying between them. Germline assignment: CDR1 MNHEY and CDR2 SVGAGI.

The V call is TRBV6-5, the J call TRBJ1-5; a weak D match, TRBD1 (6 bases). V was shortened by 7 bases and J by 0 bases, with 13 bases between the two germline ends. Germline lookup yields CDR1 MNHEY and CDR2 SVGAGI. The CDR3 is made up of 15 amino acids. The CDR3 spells CASTQEGHSNQPQHF. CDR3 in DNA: TGTGCCAGCACCCAAGAGGGACATAGCAATCAGCCCCAGCATTTT.

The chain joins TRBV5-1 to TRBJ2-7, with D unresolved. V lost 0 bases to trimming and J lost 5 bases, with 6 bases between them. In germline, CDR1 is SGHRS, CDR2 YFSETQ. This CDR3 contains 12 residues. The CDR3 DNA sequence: TGCGCCAGCAGCTTGGGACTTGACGAGCAGTACTTC. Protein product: CASSLGLDEQYF. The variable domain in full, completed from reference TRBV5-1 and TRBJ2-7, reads KAGVTQTPRYLIKTRGQQVTLSCSPISGHRSVSWYQQTPGQGLQFLFEYFSETQRNKGNFPGRFSGRQFSNSRSEMNVSTLELGDSALYLCASSLGLDEQYFGPGTRLTVT.

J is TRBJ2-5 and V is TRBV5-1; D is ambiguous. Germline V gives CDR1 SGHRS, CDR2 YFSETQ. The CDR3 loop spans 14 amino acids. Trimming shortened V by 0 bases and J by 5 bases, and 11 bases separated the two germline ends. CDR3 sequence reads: CASSLGLSKETQYF. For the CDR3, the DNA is TGCGCCAGCAGCTTGGGCCTCAGCAAGGAGACCCAGTACTTC.

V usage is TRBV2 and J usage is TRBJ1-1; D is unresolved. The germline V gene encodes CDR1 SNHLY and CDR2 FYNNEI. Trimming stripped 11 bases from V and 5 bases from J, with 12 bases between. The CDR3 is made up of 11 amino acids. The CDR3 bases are TGTGCCGGATCCCAAGGGACTGAAGCTTTCTTT. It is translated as CAGSQGTEAFF.

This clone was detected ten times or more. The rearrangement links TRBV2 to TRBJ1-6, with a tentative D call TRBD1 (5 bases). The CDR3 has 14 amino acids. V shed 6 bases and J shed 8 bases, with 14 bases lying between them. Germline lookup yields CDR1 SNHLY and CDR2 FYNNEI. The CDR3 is CASSSRERDSPLHF. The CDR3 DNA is TGTGCCAGCAGCTCCAGGGAAAGAGATTCACCCCTCCACTTT.

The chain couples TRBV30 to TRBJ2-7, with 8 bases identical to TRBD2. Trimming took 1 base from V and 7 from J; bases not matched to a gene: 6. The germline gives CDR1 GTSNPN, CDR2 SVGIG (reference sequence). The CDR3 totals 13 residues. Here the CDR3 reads CAWSDLRGGEQYF. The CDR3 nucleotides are TGTGCCTGGAGTGACCTCCGGGGGGGGGAGCAGTACTTC.

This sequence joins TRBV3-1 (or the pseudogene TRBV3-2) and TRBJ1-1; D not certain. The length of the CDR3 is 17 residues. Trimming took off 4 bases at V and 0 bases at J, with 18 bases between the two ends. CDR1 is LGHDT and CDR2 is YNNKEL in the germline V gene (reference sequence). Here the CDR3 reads CASSPLRGRGMNTEAFF. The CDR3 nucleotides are TGTGCCAGCAGCCCCTTACGAGGGCGGGGTATGAACACTGAAGCTTTCTTT.

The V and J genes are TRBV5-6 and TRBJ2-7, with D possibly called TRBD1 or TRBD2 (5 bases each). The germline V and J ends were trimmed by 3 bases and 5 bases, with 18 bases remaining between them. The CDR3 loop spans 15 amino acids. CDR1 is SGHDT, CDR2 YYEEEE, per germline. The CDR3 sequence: CASSWGSGRAHEQYF. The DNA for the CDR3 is TGTGCCAGCAGCTGGGGGTCGGGCAGGGCCCACGAGCAGTACTTC.

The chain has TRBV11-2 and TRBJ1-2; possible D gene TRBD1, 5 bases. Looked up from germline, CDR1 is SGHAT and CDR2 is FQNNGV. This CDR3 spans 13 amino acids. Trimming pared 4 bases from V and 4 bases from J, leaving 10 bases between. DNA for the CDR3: TGTGCCAGCAGCTGGCAGGGTAGCTATGGCTACACCTTC. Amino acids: CASSWQGSYGYTF.

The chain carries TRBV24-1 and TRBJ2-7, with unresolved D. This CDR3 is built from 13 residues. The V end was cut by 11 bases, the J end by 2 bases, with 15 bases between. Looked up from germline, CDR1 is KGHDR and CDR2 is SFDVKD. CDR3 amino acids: CAIGRVDTYEQYF. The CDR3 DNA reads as TGTGCCATCGGCCGGGTCGACACCTACGAGCAGTACTTC.

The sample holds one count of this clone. The CDR3 sequence: CAITKDLTDTQYF. CDR3 nucleotides: TGTGCCATCACGAAGGATCTCACAGATACGCAGTATTTT. V usage is TRBV10-3 and J usage is TRBJ2-3; D unresolved. V was trimmed by 7 bases and J by 2 bases, leaving 10 bases between them. In germline, CDR1 is ENHRY, CDR2 SYGVKD. The CDR3 runs to 13 residues.

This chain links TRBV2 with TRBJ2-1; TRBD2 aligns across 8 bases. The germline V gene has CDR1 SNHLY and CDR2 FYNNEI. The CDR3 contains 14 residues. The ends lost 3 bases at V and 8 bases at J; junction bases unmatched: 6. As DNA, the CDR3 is TGTGCCAGCAGTGATCCGGGACTAGAAGATGAGCAGTTCTTC. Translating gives CASSDPGLEDEQFF. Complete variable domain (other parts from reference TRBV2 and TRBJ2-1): EPEVTQTPSHQVTQMGQEVILRCVPISNHLYFYWYRQILGQKVEFLVSFYNNEISEKSEIFDDQFSVERPDGSNFTLKIRSTKLEDSAMYFCASSDPGLEDEQFFGPGTRLTVL.

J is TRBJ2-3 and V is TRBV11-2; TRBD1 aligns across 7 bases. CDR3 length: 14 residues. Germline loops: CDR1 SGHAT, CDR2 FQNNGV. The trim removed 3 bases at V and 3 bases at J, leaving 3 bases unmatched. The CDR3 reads CASSFKQGTDTQYF. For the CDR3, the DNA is TGTGCCAGCAGCTTTAAACAGGGGACAGATACGCAGTATTTT.

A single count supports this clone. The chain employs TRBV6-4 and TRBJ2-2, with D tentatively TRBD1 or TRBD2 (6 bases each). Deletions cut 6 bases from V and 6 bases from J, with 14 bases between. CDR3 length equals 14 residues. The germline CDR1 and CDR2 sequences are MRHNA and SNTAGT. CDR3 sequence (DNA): TGTGCCAGCAGAACCTCAGGGGAGGCCGGGGAGCTGTTTTTT. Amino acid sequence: CASRTSGEAGELFF.

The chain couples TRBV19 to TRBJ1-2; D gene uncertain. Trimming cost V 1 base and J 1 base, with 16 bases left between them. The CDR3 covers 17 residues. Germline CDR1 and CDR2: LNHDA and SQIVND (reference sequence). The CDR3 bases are TGTGCCAGTAGTATAGTTGGAGCGGCCGGACTTAACTATGGCTACACCTTC. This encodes CASSIVGAAGLNYGYTF.